This is a list of T cell receptor beta chains from one sample in a study of Tregs in tolerant kidney transplant recipients. Sequencing used immunoSEQ multiplex PCR; TCRdb keeps in-frame clones, though not all of them. The sample lists about 15,000 clones, about 53% occurring once. No cognate antigen is known for these TCRs. The sample was CD4+ T cells from blood cultured with allogeneic cells, taken before the transplant. The receptors were sampled from a human patient who received a combined kidney and bone marrow transplant. Each CDR3 is given with its conserved first and last residue. D genes are given only for firm matches. The size of a clone is reported for some rows only, either as once, few or many, or as a class for expanded clones.

NA NA TRBJ1-1 TRBV29-1 TGCAGCGTGACAGCAGGGTCGAACACTGAAGCTTTCTTT CSVTAGSNTEAFF
TRBD2 NA TRBJ2-5 TRBV9 TGTGCCAGCAGCGCAGGGACTAGCGGGGGGGTCGGTGAGACCCAGTACTTC CASSAGTSGGVGETQYF
TRBD1 NA TRBJ2-3 TRBV4-2 TGTGCCAGCAGCCGTGGGCCTACAGGGGGAAGGGATACGCAGTATTTT CASSRGPTGGRDTQYF
TRBD1 NA TRBJ1-2 TRBV27 TGTGCCAGCAGTTTACCGACAGGGGGTGTCTACACCTTC CASSLPTGGVYTF
NA NA TRBJ1-6 TRBV9 TGTGCCAGCAGCGTGGGCCCACGGAATTCACCCCTCCACTTT CASSVGPRNSPLHF
NA few TRBJ2-7 TRBV6-9 TGTGCCAGCAGTTATTGGGGGCCGTCCTACGAGCAGTACTTC CASSYWGPSYEQYF
NA NA TRBJ1-2 TRBV5-1 TGCGCCAGCAGGCTGGCGGGGATCCGTGGCTACACCTTC CASRLAGIRGYTF
NA NA TRBJ2-7 TRBV11-2 TGTGCCAGCAGCCTAGCCCGACTAGGGCCCACCTCCTACGAGCAGTACTTC CASSLARLGPTSYEQYF
NA NA TRBJ2-2 TRBV7-3 TGTGCCAGCAGCTCACTAATCACCGGGGAGCTGTTTTTT CASSSLITGELFF
TRBD1 NA TRBJ1-6 TRBV28 TGTGCCAGCAGTGGCGGGACAGGGCTGAGTTCACCCCTCCACTTT CASSGGTGLSSPLHF
TRBD1 once TRBJ2-1 TRBV29-1 TGCAGCGTCCTCCGGGACAGGATCTACAATGAGCAGTTCTTC CSVLRDRIYNEQFF
TRBD2 medium-sized TRBJ2-3 TRBV2 TGTGCCAGCGCCCTAGCGGGGACCACAGATACGCAGTATTTT CASALAGTTDTQYF
NA large TRBJ2-3 TRBV15 TGTGCCACCAGCAGAGACCTAGCCGCTGCGGATACGCAGTATTTT CATSRDLAAADTQYF
TRBD1 NA TRBJ1-2 TRBV6-1 TGTGCCAACTCGGGACAGGGTAACTATGGCTACACCTTC CANSGQGNYGYTF
TRBD2 NA TRBJ2-1 TRBV7-3 TGTGCCAGCAGCCTGGGACTAGCGGGGGGATATGAGCAGTTCTTC CASSLGLAGGYEQFF
TRBD1 NA TRBJ1-1 TRBV4-3 TGCGCCAGCAGCCACGGGGACAGACGGTACACTGAAGCTTTCTTT CASSHGDRRYTEAFF
TRBD1 once TRBJ2-7 TRBV30 TGTGCCTGGAGTGGTCCCCCCGCCTGGACAGGGGAAGGCTACGAGCAGTACTTC CAWSGPPAWTGEGYEQYF
NA NA TRBJ1-3 TRBV10-1 TGCGCCAGCAGGGACAGACCCATCTCTGGAAACACCATATATTTT CASRDRPISGNTIYF
NA NA TRBJ1-2 TRBV5-4 TGTGCCAGCAGCTCAACATACCAGAACTATGGCTACACCTTC CASSSTYQNYGYTF
NA NA TRBJ1-2 TRBV7-2 TGTGCCAGCAGCTTATATAGGGGAAGCTACACCTTC CASSLYRGSYTF
NA few TRBJ2-5 TRBV15 TGTGCCACCAGCACGCGGTTTGGGGAGACCCAGTACTTC CATSTRFGETQYF
NA NA TRBJ1-4 TRBV7-9 TGTGCCAGCAGCCCCCAAAGCGCTAATGAAAAACTGTTTTTT CASSPQSANEKLFF